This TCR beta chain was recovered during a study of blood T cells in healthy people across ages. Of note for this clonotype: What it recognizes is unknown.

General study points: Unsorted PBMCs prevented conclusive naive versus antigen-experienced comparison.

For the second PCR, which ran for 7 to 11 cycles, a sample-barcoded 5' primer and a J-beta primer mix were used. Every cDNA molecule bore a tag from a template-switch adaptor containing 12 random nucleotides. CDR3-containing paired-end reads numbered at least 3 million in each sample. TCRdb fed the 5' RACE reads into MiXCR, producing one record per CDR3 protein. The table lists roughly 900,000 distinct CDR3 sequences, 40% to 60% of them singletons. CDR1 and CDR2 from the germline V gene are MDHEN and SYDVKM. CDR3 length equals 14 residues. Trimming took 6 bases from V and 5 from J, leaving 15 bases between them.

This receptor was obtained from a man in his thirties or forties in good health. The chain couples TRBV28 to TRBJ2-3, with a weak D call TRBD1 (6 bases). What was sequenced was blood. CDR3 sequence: CASRKQGLVDTQYF. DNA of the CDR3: TGTGCCAGCAGAAAACAGGGTCTCGTAGATACGCAGTATTTT.